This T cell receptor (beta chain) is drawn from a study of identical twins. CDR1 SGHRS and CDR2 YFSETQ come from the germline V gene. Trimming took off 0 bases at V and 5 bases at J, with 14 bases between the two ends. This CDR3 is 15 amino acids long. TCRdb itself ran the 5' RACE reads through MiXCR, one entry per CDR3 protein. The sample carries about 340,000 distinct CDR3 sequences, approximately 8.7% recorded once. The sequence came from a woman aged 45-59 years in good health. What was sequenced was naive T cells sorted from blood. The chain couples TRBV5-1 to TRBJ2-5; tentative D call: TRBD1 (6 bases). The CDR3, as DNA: TGCGCCAGCAGCTTGGATGAACAGGGAAGGGAGACCCAGTACTTC. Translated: CASSLDEQGRETQYF.